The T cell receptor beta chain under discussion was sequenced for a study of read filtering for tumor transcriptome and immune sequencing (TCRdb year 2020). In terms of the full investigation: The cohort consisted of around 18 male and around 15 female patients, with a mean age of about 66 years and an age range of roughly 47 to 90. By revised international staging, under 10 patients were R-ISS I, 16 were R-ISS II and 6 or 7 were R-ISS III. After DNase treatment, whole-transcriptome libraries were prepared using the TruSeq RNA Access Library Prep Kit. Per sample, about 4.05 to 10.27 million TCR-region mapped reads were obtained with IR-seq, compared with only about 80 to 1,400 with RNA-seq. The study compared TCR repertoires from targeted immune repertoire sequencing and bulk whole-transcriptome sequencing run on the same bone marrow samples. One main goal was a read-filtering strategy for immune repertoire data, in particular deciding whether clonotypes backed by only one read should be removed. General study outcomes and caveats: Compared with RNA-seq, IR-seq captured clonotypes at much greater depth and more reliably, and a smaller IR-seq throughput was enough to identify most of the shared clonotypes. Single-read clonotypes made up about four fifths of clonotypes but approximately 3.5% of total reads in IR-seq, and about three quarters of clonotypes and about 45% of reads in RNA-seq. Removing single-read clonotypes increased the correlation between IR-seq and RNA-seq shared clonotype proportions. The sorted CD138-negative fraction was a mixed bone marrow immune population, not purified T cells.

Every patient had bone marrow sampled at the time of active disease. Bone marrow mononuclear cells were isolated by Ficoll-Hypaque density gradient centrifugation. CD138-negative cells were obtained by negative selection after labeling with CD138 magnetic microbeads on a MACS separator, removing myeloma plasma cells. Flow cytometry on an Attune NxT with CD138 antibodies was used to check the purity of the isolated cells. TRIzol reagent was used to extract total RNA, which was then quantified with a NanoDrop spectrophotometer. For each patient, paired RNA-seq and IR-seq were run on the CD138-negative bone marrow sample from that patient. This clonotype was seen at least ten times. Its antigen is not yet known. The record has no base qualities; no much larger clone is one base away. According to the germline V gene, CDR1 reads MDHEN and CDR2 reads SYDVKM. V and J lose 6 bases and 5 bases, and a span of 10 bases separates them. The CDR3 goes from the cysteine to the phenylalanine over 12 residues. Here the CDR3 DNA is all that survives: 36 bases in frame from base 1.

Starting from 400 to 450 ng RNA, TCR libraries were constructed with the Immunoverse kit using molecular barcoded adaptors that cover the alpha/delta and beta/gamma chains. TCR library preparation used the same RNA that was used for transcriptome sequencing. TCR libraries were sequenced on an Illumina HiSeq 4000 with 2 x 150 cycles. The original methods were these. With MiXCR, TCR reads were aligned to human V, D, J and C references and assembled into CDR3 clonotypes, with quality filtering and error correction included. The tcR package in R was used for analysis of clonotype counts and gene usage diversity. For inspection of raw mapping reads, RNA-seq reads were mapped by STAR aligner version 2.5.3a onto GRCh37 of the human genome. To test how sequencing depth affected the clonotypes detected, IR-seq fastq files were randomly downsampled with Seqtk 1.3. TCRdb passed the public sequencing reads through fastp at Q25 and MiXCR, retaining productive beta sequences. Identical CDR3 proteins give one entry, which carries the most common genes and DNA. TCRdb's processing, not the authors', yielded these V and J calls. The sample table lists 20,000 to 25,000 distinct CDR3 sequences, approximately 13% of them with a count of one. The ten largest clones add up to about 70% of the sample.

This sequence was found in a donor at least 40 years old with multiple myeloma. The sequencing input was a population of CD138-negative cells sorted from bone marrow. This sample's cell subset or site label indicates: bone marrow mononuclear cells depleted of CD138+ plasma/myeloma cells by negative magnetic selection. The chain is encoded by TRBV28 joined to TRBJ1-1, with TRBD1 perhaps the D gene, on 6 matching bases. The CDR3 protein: CASRADRTEAFF. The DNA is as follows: TGTGCCAGCAGGGCAGACAGGACTGAAGCTTTCTTT.